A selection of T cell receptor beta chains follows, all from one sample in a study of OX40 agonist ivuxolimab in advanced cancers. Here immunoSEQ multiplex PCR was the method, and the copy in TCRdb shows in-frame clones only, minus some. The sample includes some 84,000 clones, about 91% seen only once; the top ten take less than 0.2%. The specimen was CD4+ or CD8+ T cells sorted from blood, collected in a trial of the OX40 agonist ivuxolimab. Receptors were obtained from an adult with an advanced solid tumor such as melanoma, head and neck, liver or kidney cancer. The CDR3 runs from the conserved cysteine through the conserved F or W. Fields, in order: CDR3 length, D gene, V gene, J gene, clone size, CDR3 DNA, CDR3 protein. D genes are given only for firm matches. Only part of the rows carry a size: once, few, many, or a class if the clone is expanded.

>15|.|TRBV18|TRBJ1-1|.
TGTGCCAGCTCCCCCATCTCCGATTCGGACACTGAAGCTTTCTTT
CASSPISDSDTEAFF
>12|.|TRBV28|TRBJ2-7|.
TGTGCCAGCAGTTTATTGGTCTCCGAGCAGTACTTC
CASSLLVSEQYF
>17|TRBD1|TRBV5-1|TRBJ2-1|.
TGCGCCAGCAGCTATGGATCCGGGACAGGGGAGATCAATGAGCAGTTCTTC
CASSYGSGTGEINEQFF
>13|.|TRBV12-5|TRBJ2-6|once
TGTGCTAGTGGTAGCTCTGGGGCCAACGTCCTGACTTTC
CASGSSGANVLTF
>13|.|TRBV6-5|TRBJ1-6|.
TGTGCCAGCAGTTACGGGGAGAGGTCACCCCTCCACTTT
CASSYGERSPLHF
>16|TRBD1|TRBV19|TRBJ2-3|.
TGTGCCAGTAGTATCTCAGAGACAGGGCGCACAGATACGCAGTATTTT
CASSISETGRTDTQYF
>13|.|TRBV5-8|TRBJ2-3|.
TGTGCCAGCACTGACGGGAGCACAGATACGCAGTATTTT
CASTDGSTDTQYF
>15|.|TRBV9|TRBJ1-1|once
TGTGCCAGCAGCGTAGTCGGCAGCATGAACACTGAAGCTTTCTTT
CASSVVGSMNTEAFF
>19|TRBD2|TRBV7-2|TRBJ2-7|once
TGTGCCAGCAGCTTAGAGGCCGGGAGGGGTAGGGCGGGATCCAACGAGCAGTACTTC
CASSLEAGRGRAGSNEQYF
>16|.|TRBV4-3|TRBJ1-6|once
TGCGCCAGCAGCCAAGTTCAGGGCTCCGGAGTGTCACCCCTCCACTTT
CASSQVQGSGVSPLHF
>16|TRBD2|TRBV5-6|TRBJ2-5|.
TGTGCCAGCAGCTTGGGGCCGGCGGGGGGGCCCCTTACCAAGTACTTC
CASSLGPAGGPLTKYF
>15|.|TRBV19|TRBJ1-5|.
TGTGCCAGTACCGACGACGGGGGCCGCAATCAGCCCCAGCATTTT
CASTDDGGRNQPQHF
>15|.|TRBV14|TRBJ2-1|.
TGTGCCAGCAGCCAAGTCGACAGCTCCTACAATGAGCAGTTCTTC
CASSQVDSSYNEQFF
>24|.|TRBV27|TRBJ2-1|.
TGTGCCAGCAGTCGAAGACGGTTCGAGTCCAAGACTAATCCCTCCGGGGTTCTTTACAATGAGCAGTTCTTC
CASSRRRFESKTNPSGVLYNEQFF
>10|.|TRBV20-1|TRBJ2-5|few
TGCAGTGCTAGGAGGGAGACCCAGTACTTC
CSARRETQYF
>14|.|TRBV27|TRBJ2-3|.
TGTGCCAGCAGTTTTTATGGGCCTGAGGATACGCAGTATTTT
CASSFYGPEDTQYF
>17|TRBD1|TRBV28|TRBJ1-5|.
TGTGCCAGCAGTTTGGTTTCAGGGGGCTGGGCCGCTCAGCCCCAGCATTTT
CASSLVSGGWAAQPQHF
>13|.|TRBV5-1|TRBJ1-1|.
TGCGCCAGCAGCTTGGGGGCGCCTGCTGAAGCTTTCTTT
CASSLGAPAEAFF
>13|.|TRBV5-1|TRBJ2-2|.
TGCGCCAGCAGTTCACAGAACACCGGGGAGCTGTTTTTT
CASSSQNTGELFF
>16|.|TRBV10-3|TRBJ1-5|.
TGTGCCATCAGTGGGGTGGCAGGGGCGAGCAATCAGCCCCAGCATTTT
CAISGVAGASNQPQHF
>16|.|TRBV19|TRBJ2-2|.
TGTGCCAGTAGTATCCGAGGGGCGGCAGGCACCGGGGAGCTGTTTTTT
CASSIRGAAGTGELFF
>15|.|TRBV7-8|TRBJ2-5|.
TGTGCCAGCAGCTTAGAAACCCGGGCCTACGAGACCCAGTACTTC
CASSLETRAYETQYF
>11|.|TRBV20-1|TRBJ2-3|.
TGCAGTGCCCCTAGGCGAGATACGCAGTATTTT
CSAPRRDTQYF
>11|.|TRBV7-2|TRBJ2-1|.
TGTGCCAGCAGCTTGAGCGCGGAGCAGTTCTTC
CASSLSAEQFF
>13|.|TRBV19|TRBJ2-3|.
TGTGCCAGTCTTCCGAGGGGAGCTGATACGCAGTATTTT
CASLPRGADTQYF
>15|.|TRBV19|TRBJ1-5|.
TGTGCCAGTAGTATAGATCTCGGAGGCAATCAGCCCCAGCATTTT
CASSIDLGGNQPQHF
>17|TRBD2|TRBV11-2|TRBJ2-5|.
TGTGCCAGCAGCTTAGGAGCTAGCGGGGGGCAGCAAGAGACCCAGTACTTC
CASSLGASGGQQETQYF
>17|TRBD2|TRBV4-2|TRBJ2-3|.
TGTGCCAGCAGCCAAGATGGGGCTAGCGGGTACACAGATACGCAGTATTTT
CASSQDGASGYTDTQYF
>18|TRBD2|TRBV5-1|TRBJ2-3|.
TGCGCCAGCAGCTTGGAGTCGGTTCTGACTAGCGGGACAGATACGCAGTATTTT
CASSLESVLTSGTDTQYF
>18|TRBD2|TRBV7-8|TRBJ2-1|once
TGTGCCAGCAGCTTAGTATTGGTATGGACTAGCGTAGGGAATGAGCAGTTCTTC
CASSLVLVWTSVGNEQFF
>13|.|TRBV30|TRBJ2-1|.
TGTGCCTGGAGTGTTCGGAGTGACAATGAGCAGTTCTTC
CAWSVRSDNEQFF
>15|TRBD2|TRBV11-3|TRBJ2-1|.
TGTGCCAGCACCAAGGGTGGAGCGGGAGATCCTGAGCAGTTCTTC
CASTKGGAGDPEQFF
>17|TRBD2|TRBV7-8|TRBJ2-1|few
TGTGCCAGCAGCTTAGCGCTCCGGACTAGCCCCTCCGGGGTGCAGTTCTTC
CASSLALRTSPSGVQFF
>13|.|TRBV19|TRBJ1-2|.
TGTGCCAGTAGTATAGCAGATGGACGTGGCTACACCTTC
CASSIADGRGYTF
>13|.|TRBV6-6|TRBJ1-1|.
TGTGCCAGCAGTTACTCGGCCGGGACGGGAACTTTCTTT
CASSYSAGTGTFF
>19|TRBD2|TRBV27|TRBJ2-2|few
TGTGCCAGCAGTTGGTCGGGACTAGCGGGAGGAGTTAACACCGGGGAGCTGTTTTTT
CASSWSGLAGGVNTGELFF
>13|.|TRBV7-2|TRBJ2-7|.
TGTGCCAGCAGCCGACCGAGCTCCTACGAGCAGTACTTC
CASSRPSSYEQYF
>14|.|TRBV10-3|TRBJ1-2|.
TGTGCCATCAGTGTACCGGGGCCGAACTATGGCTACACCTTC
CAISVPGPNYGYTF
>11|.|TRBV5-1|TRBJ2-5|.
TGCGCCAGCAGGGCTAGGGAGACCCAGTACTTC
CASRARETQYF